Sequencing of this T cell receptor beta chain was carried out in a study of OX40 agonist ivuxolimab in advanced cancers. Findings and caveats of the study: It was also the case that some nonresponders had low normalized T-cell clonal expansion.

Profiling relied on immunoSEQ multiplex PCR, and the TCRdb table lists in-frame clones only, not all of them. The sample lists approximately 40,000 clones; about 88% were seen once. Germline V lookup: CDR1 SGHNT, CDR2 YYREEE (reference sequence). The V end lost 3 bases, the J end lost 1 base, and 14 bases lay between the germline ends. The CDR3 runs to 15 residues. A word on this clone: As yet, its antigen is unknown.

This TCR was recovered from an adult with an advanced solid tumor such as melanoma, head and neck, liver or kidney cancer. The gene calls are TRBV5-4 and TRBJ2-7; D tentatively fits TRBD1 or TRBD2 (5 bases each). The input for sequencing was CD4+ or CD8+ T cells sorted from blood, taken in a trial of the OX40 agonist ivuxolimab. CDR3 sequence reads: CASSSRGMGSYEQYF. In nucleotides, the CDR3 is TGTGCCAGCAGCTCGAGGGGTATGGGATCCTACGAGCAGTACTTC.